This TCR beta chain is from a study of cytomegalovirus exposure and HLA in healthy donors. CDR1 and CDR2 (germline): KGHSH, LQKENI. There are 17 residues in the CDR3. V was pared by 4 bases and J by 4 bases, with 5 bases of the junction left unmatched. Regarding this clone: Its antigen is currently unknown.

PCR employed 60 Vbeta and 13 Jbeta primers. Sequencing used immunoSEQ multiplex PCR; TCRdb keeps in-frame clones, though not all of them. The sample consists of around 300,000 clones, roughly 70% of them appearing once. Study conclusions and caveats: Indistinguishable V segments such as TRBV6-2 and TRBV6-3 were excluded.

Sequenced sample: PBMCs. The J gene is TRBJ2-3, the V gene TRBV18, with 16 bases that match TRBD2. This TCR was recovered from a female donor in good health and CMV-seronegative. The CDR3 sequence: CASSQPGLAGGPDTQYF. CDR3 DNA: TGTGCCAGCTCACAGCCGGGACTAGCGGGAGGGCCAGATACGCAGTATTTT. The entire variable domain, with the rest obtained from reference TRBV18 and TRBJ2-3, is as follows: NAGVMQNPRHLVRRRGQEARLRCSPMKGHSHVYWYRQLPEEGLKFMVYLQKENIIDESGMPKERFSAEFPKEGPSILRIQQVVRGDSAAYFCASSQPGLAGGPDTQYFGPGTRLTVL.